This T cell receptor (beta chain) was retrieved from a study of regulatory T cells in long-lasting Graves disease. The time point denotes: newly diagnosed GD, antithyroid drugs for less than 3 months. The TCR library used RNA extracted from PBMCs. Study results and caveats: What was studied was peripheral blood only, and not thyroid tissue.

There are many counts of this clonotype. Its matching antigen is unknown. Losses at the gene ends were 6 bases for V and 4 bases for J; bases not matched to a gene: 9. The CDR3 length is 16 residues. With iRepertoire HTBI primers and Arm-PCR of CDR3 regions, TCR beta libraries were built. One entry per CDR3 protein results from TCRdb running MiXCR on the multiplex PCR reads. The table lists roughly 520,000 distinct CDR3 sequences, approximately 12% of them singletons. The same data also contributed to another study, on T cells in Graves' hyperthyroidism and ophthalmopathy. That paper adds: The TCR CDR3 was amplified in a first-round RT-PCR using the HTBI primer set.

The V gene is TRBV12-3 or TRBV12-4, the J gene TRBJ2-1; the match to TRBD2 covers 10 bases. Sequenced here: peripheral blood mononuclear cells (PBMCs), sampled at new diagnosis, from a patient treated with antithyroid drugs. This clonotype was obtained from a woman aged 25 to 39 with Graves disease. The CDR3 is CASSPSLAGEYNEQFF. Written as DNA, the CDR3 is TGTGCCAGCAGCCCATCTCTAGCGGGAGAATACAATGAGCAGTTCTTC.